This TCR beta chain derives from a study of blood T cell repertoires in COVID-19. This CDR3 spans 16 amino acids. CDR1 is SGHDT and CDR2 is YYEEEE in the germline V gene. V was pared by 5 bases and J by 4 bases, with 11 bases of the junction left unmatched. The repertoire was sequenced with immunoSEQ multiplex PCR; TCRdb's copy has only in-frame clones and lacks some. The sample comprises roughly 41,000 clones, more than 85% of which are singletons, and 2.5% to 3.5% rests with the top ten. This chain joins TRBV5-6 and TRBJ2-5, with TRBD2 matching over 10 bases. The sample consisted of PBMCs or T cells enriched from blood (not recorded which). The clonotype originates from a woman aged 45-65 years who had recovered from COVID-19. CDR3 sequence: CASRGGSGRLIETQYF. The CDR3 DNA is TGTGCCAGCAGAGGGGGTAGCGGGAGGCTTATAGAGACCCAGTACTTC.